This is a list of T cell receptor beta chains from one sample in a study of control samples from healthy donors and cancer patients. Generated by immunoSEQ multiplex PCR, the TCRdb table keeps only in-frame clones and is missing some. The sample lists about 140,000 clones, around nine tenths occurring once. Sequences were obtained from blood. The receptors shown here come from a man between 18 and 29 years old in good health. Each CDR3 is given with its conserved first and last residue. A D gene is named only where the DNA matches it firmly. Clone size is shown for a subset of rows, as once, few, many or a class of expanded clone.

>NA|NA|TRBV19|TRBJ1-1|13
CASIRRGDTEAFF
TGTGCCAGTATAAGGCGTGGGGACACTGAAGCTTTCTTT
>TRBD1|NA|TRBV19|TRBJ1-2|13
CASSTGTGYGYTF
TGTGCCAGTAGTACCGGGACAGGGTACGGCTACACCTTC
>TRBD1|NA|TRBV28|TRBJ1-6|14
CASRMTGSASPLHF
TGTGCCAGCAGGATGACAGGGTCTGCTTCACCCCTCCACTTT
>TRBD1|once|TRBV5-1|TRBJ1-4|19
CASSGGRDRVTFGAEKLFF
TGCGCCAGCAGCGGTGGGCGGGACAGGGTAACTTTTGGCGCTGAAAAACTGTTTTTT
>NA|once|TRBV5-1|TRBJ2-3|14
CASSSGTFTDTQYF
TGCGCCAGCAGCTCCGGGACATTCACAGATACGCAGTATTTT
>TRBD1|NA|TRBV19|TRBJ1-6|15
CASSLKGTGVSPLHF
TGTGCCAGTAGTCTTAAGGGGACAGGGGTTTCACCCCTCCACTTT
>NA|NA|TRBV4-1|TRBJ2-1|15
CASSQERGTYNEQFF
TGCGCCAGCAGCCAAGAGCGGGGAACCTACAATGAGCAGTTCTTC
>NA|NA|TRBV7-2|TRBJ2-6|17
CASSATGSRSGANVLTF
TGTGCCAGCAGCGCGACAGGTTCTCGCTCTGGGGCCAACGTCCTGACTTTC
>NA|NA|TRBV6-5|TRBJ2-3|16
CASSYSIAVGPDTQYF
TGTGCCAGCAGTTACTCGATAGCGGTTGGGCCAGATACGCAGTATTTT
>TRBD2|NA|TRBV11-2|TRBJ2-2|16
CASSLDLREGTGELFF
TGTGCCAGCAGCTTAGATTTAAGGGAGGGAACCGGGGAGCTGTTTTTT
>NA|NA|TRBV5-1|TRBJ2-5|13
CASSLGDIETQYF
TGCGCCAGCAGCTTAGGGGATATCGAGACCCAGTACTTC
>TRBD2|NA|TRBV28|TRBJ2-2|16
CASTRLASSNTGELFF
TGTGCCAGCACCCGACTAGCGAGCTCGAACACCGGGGAGCTGTTTTTT
>NA|NA|TRBV28|TRBJ2-3|14
CASSSGQSTDTQYF
TGTGCCAGCAGTTCAGGACAGTCCACAGATACGCAGTATTTT
>NA|NA|TRBV28|TRBJ2-1|13
CASSLEVYNEQFF
TGTGCCAGCAGTTTAGAGGTTTACAATGAGCAGTTCTTC
>NA|once|TRBV6-5|TRBJ2-7|12
CASTYEGNRQYF
TGTGCCAGCACCTATGAGGGGAATAGGCAGTACTTC
>NA|NA|TRBV30|TRBJ2-5|11
CAWSVRETQYF
TGTGCCTGGAGTGTGAGAGAGACCCAGTACTTC
>TRBD2|NA|TRBV13|TRBJ2-3|16
CASSLMPSGGADTQYF
TGTGCCAGCAGCTTAATGCCTAGCGGGGGTGCAGATACGCAGTATTTT
>NA|NA|TRBV9|TRBJ2-1|15
CASSPLGGTYNEQFF
TGTGCCAGCAGCCCCCTCGGGGGAACCTACAATGAGCAGTTCTTC
>NA|NA|TRBV5-6|TRBJ2-1|13
CASSLVVHNEQFF
TGTGCCAGCAGCTTGGTCGTTCACAATGAGCAGTTCTTC
>TRBD1|NA|TRBV7-8|TRBJ2-7|14
CASSLRQGSYEQYF
TGTGCCAGCAGCCTCCGACAGGGGAGCTACGAGCAGTACTTC
>NA|NA|TRBV5-5|TRBJ1-3|14
CASSLAGGGNTIYF
TGTGCCAGCAGCTTGGCCGGGGGTGGAAACACCATATATTTT
>TRBD1|NA|TRBV3-1/TRBV3-2|TRBJ1-1|14
CASSQGDRGREAFF
TGTGCCAGCAGCCAAGGGGACAGGGGCAGAGAAGCTTTCTTT
>NA|NA|TRBV7-2|TRBJ1-2|16
CASSLGGQRKGYGYTF
TGTGCCAGCAGCTTAGGGGGTCAGAGGAAAGGCTATGGCTACACCTTC
>NA|NA|TRBV18|TRBJ2-5|13
CASSPDNQETQYF
TGTGCCAGCTCACCAGACAACCAAGAGACCCAGTACTTC
>TRBD1|NA|TRBV5-1|TRBJ2-1|13
CASSAGGRNEQFF
TGCGCCAGCAGTGCAGGGGGTCGAAATGAGCAGTTCTTC
>NA|NA|TRBV15|TRBJ2-1|15
CATSRHNHGGNEQFF
TGTGCCACCAGCAGGCACAACCACGGGGGCAATGAGCAGTTCTTC
>NA|NA|TRBV6-6|TRBJ1-5|15
CASSYSIASWQPQHF
TGTGCCAGCAGTTACTCGATAGCCTCTTGGCAGCCCCAGCATTTT
>NA|NA|TRBV5-4|TRBJ1-2|15
CASSFELGQDYGYTF
TGTGCCAGCAGCTTCGAGCTGGGACAAGACTATGGCTACACCTTC
>NA|NA|TRBV18|TRBJ1-3|13
CASSQDSGNTIYF
TGTGCCAGCTCCCAGGACTCTGGAAACACCATATATTTT
>TRBD1|NA|TRBV30|TRBJ2-1|15
CAWSKPGQGVREQFF
TGTGCCTGGAGTAAGCCGGGACAGGGGGTCCGTGAGCAGTTCTTC
>NA|few|TRBV6-5|TRBJ1-1|14
CASSPPGPYTEAFF
TGTGCCAGCAGCCCGCCGGGGCCTTATACTGAAGCTTTCTTT
>TRBD2|NA|TRBV7-2|TRBJ2-7|14
CASSLGTSYYEQYF
TGTGCCAGCAGCCTCGGGACTAGCTACTACGAGCAGTACTTC
>TRBD2|NA|TRBV4-2|TRBJ2-7|15
CASSQDRRGFDEQYF
TGTGCCAGCAGCCAAGATCGGCGGGGGTTTGACGAGCAGTACTTC
>TRBD1|NA|TRBV5-1|TRBJ2-5|15
CASSTGQGLQETQYF
TGCGCCAGCAGCACGGGACAGGGGCTCCAAGAGACCCAGTACTTC
>NA|NA|TRBV28|TRBJ1-5|14
CASRSGLRGQPQHF
TGTGCCAGCAGATCGGGACTTAGGGGTCAGCCCCAGCATTTT
>TRBD1|NA|TRBV7-8|TRBJ2-1|15
CASSPRTGGLTEQFF
TGTGCCAGCAGCCCGCGGACAGGGGGCTTGACTGAGCAGTTCTTC
>NA|NA|TRBV7-2|TRBJ1-2|15
CASSSTILGDYGYTF
TGTGCCAGCAGCTCGACAATCCTGGGGGACTATGGCTACACCTTC
>NA|NA|TRBV9|TRBJ1-1|15
CASSLSDRMNTEAFF
TGTGCCAGCAGCCTCAGCGACAGGATGAACACTGAAGCTTTCTTT
>NA|NA|TRBV29-1|TRBJ1-1|14
CSPRGGTRNTEAFF
TGCAGCCCCCGCGGAGGCACCCGGAACACTGAAGCTTTCTTT
>TRBD1|NA|TRBV2|TRBJ2-5|14
CASSFNRGQETQYF
TGTGCCAGCAGTTTTAACAGGGGCCAAGAGACCCAGTACTTC
>NA|NA|TRBV13|TRBJ2-3|11
CASSFGDTQYF
TGTGCCAGCAGCTTCGGTGATACGCAGTATTTT
>NA|NA|TRBV11-3|TRBJ2-1|12
CASSFSGDEQFF
TGTGCCAGCAGCTTTTCCGGGGATGAGCAGTTCTTC
>NA|NA|TRBV7-2|TRBJ1-1|13
CASSTTGNTEAFF
TGTGCCAGCAGCACGACAGGGAACACTGAAGCTTTCTTT
>NA|NA|TRBV30|TRBJ1-3|14
CAWSVQELGNTIYF
TGTGCCTGGAGTGTTCAGGAGTTAGGAAACACCATATATTTT